This T cell receptor (beta chain) was retrieved from a study of regulatory T cells in long-lasting Graves disease. This clonotype was seen only a few times. Sequencing libraries for TCR beta were prepared with iRepertoire HTBI primers and Arm-PCR of CDR3 regions. One entry per CDR3 protein results from TCRdb running MiXCR on the multiplex PCR reads. The table shows hundreds of thousands of distinct CDR3 sequences, with less than 20% occurring only once. The CDR3 length is 15 residues. The ends were cut back, 1 base at V and 0 bases at J, with 6 bases in the middle. Germline CDR1 MNHEY, CDR2 SMNVEV (reference sequence). The time point here: newly diagnosed GD, antithyroid drugs for less than 3 months. PBMC RNA was the source of the TCR library.

The clonotype was recovered from a female donor with Graves disease. This specimen consisted of peripheral blood mononuclear cells (PBMCs), obtained at new diagnosis, from a patient treated with antithyroid drugs. The chain couples TRBV27 to TRBJ1-4; D gene uncertain. In nucleotides, the CDR3 is TGTGCCAGCAGTTTATACGGGGCAACTAATGAAAAACTGTTTTTT. Its translation is CASSLYGATNEKLFF.